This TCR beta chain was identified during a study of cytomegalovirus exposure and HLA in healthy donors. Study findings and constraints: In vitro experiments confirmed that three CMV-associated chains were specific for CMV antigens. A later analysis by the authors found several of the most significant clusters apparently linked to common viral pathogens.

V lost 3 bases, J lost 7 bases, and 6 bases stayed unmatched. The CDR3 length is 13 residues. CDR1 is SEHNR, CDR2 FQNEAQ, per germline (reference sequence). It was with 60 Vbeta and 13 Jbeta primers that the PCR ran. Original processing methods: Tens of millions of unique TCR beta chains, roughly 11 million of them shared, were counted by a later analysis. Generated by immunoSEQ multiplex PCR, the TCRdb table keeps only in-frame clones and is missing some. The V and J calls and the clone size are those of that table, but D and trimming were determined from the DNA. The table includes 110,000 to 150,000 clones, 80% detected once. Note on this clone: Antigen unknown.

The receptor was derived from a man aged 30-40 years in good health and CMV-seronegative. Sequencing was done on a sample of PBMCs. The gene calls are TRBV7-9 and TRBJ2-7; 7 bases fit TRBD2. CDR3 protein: CASSFRLAVEQYF. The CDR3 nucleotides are TGTGCCAGCAGCTTCAGGCTAGCGGTTGAGCAGTACTTC.